A selection of T cell receptor beta chains follows, all from one sample in a study of identical twins. MiXCR was run by TCRdb on the 5' RACE reads, yielding one entry per CDR3 protein. The data hold some 710,000 distinct CDR3 sequences, with over 5% observed a single time. The sequenced sample consisted of naive T cells sorted from blood. The receptors stem from a man between 18 and 35 years old in good health. Each CDR3 is given with its conserved first and last residue.

j_call v_call cdr3_aa
TRBJ2-3 TRBV29-1 CSVKGLTDTQYF
TRBJ2-1 TRBV20-1 CSARDFRGDVGNEQFF
TRBJ2-7 TRBV7-2 CASSFWGSNYEQYF
TRBJ2-7 TRBV25-1 CASSVSGRTHEQYF
TRBJ1-2 TRBV4-1 CASSPGTGLNYGYTF
TRBJ2-1 TRBV12-3/TRBV12-4 CASSRRRAGGDNEQFF
TRBJ1-5 TRBV24-1 CATSDAGPRPQHF
TRBJ1-1 TRBV3-1 CASSQNPTGGTTEAFF
TRBJ2-7 TRBV28 CASSSALGGLNEQYF
TRBJ1-5 TRBV6-1 CASSQIGHSNQPQHF
TRBJ2-2 TRBV6-1 CASSHRDTGELFF
TRBJ2-5 TRBV23-1 CASRKGGTQYF
TRBJ1-6 TRBV7-2 CASSLTRDSPLHF
TRBJ2-7 TRBV27 CASSLSTGTYEQYF
TRBJ1-2 TRBV5-1 CASTSSRYGYTF
TRBJ2-7 TRBV13 CASSLGGGMPYEQYF
TRBJ2-1 TRBV29-1 CSAVRGRNEQFF
TRBJ2-3 TRBV7-8 CASSQGLDTQYF
TRBJ2-1 TRBV25-1 CASTDQGAGEQFF
TRBJ1-1 TRBV12-3/TRBV12-4 CASSKGGRGVNTEAFF
TRBJ2-2 TRBV5-1 CASSSQGKNTGELFF
TRBJ2-6 TRBV29-1 CSVDTSAPGANVLTF
TRBJ2-1 TRBV5-5 CASSLEGQGTDEQFF
TRBJ2-4 TRBV11-2 CASRSLQGFRNIQYF
TRBJ2-7 TRBV29-1 CSELRTASYEQYF
TRBJ2-1 TRBV19 CASRTGLEGYNEQFF
TRBJ2-7 TRBV7-6 CASSLASTAYEQYF
TRBJ2-1 TRBV12-3/TRBV12-4 CASSLALTSGSSYNEQFF
TRBJ1-5 TRBV12-3/TRBV12-4 CASGDRAFNQPQHF
TRBJ1-6 TRBV2 CASKGSSYNSPLHF
TRBJ1-2 TRBV20-1 CSAREHWTGGYTF
TRBJ2-1 TRBV5-1 CASSLDPAGNHISSYNEQFF
TRBJ2-7 TRBV5-1 CASSLGDWNYEQYF
TRBJ2-5 TRBV29-1 CSASDREIQYF
TRBJ2-1 TRBV29-1 CSVGGLLQGAYNEQFF
TRBJ1-1 TRBV5-1 CASSHLNTEAFF
TRBJ1-4 TRBV20-1 CSAFRLGGDEKLFF
TRBJ1-4 TRBV20-1 CSARDLEGYEKLFF
TRBJ2-2 TRBV24-1 CATSTLIVGQGTLGGELFF
TRBJ2-7 TRBV10-3 CAISGGDGPYEQYF
TRBJ2-1 TRBV5-1 CASSAGGLSGSRYNEQFF
TRBJ2-5 TRBV29-1 CSATTGGETQYF